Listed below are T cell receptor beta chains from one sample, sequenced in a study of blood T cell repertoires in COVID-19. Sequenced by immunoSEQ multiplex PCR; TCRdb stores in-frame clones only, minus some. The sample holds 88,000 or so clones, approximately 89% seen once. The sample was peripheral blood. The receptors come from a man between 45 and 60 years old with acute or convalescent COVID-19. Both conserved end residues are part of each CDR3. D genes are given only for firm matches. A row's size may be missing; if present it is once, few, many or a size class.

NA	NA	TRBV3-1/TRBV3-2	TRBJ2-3	CASSNFGGRDTQYF	TGTGCCAGCAGCAATTTCGGGGGTAGGGATACGCAGTATTTT
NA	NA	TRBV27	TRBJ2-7	CASSSHMDGVHEQYF	TGTGCCAGCAGTTCACACATGGACGGGGTACACGAGCAGTACTTC
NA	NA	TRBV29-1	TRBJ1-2	CSVRAGGNDGYTF	TGCAGCGTGCGGGCGGGGGGGAATGATGGCTACACCTTC
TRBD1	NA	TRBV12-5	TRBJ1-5	CASGVDRGANQPQHF	TGTGCTAGTGGTGTAGACAGGGGGGCAAATCAGCCCCAGCATTTT
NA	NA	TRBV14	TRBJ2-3	CASSPTTDTQYF	TGTGCCAGCAGCCCGACTACAGATACGCAGTATTTT
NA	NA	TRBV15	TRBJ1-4	CATSLPREGRKLFF	TGTGCCACCAGCCTACCTAGGGAGGGTCGCAAACTGTTTTTT
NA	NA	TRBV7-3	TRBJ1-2	CASSSTGGYNYGYTF	TGTGCCAGCAGCTCGACGGGGGGGTATAACTATGGCTACACCTTC
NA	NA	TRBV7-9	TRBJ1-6	CASRNSTATNSPLHF	TGTGCCAGCAGGAATTCAACAGCTACCAATTCACCCCTCCACTTT
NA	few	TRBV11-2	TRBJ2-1	CASSLGTANEQFF	TGTGCCAGCAGCTTGGGGACTGCCAATGAGCAGTTCTTC
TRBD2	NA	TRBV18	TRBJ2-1	CASSQTSGGQNNEQFF	TGTGCCAGCTCACAGACTAGCGGGGGGCAAAACAATGAGCAGTTCTTC
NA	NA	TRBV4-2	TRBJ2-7	CASSQVPDEQYF	TGTGCCAGCAGCCAAGTGCCGGACGAGCAGTACTTC
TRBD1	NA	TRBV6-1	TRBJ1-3	CASSEVGTAGNTIYF	TGTGCCAGCAGTGAGGTGGGGACAGCTGGAAACACCATATATTTT
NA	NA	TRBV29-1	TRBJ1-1	CSVARELNTEAFF	TGCAGCGTCGCACGGGAATTGAACACTGAAGCTTTCTTT
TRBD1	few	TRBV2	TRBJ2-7	CASTSDRVSYEQYF	TGTGCCAGCACCTCAGACAGGGTCTCCTACGAGCAGTACTTC
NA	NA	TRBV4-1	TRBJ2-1	CASSQDGRGDEQFF	TGCGCCAGCAGCCAAGATGGGAGGGGGGACGAGCAGTTCTTC
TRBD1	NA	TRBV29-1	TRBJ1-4	CSVADRVNEKLFF	TGCAGCGTTGCCGACAGGGTAAATGAAAAACTGTTTTTT
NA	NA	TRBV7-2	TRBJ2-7	CASRGSYEQYF	TGTGCCTCCAGAGGGAGCTACGAGCAGTACTTC
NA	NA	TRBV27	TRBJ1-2	CASSPTRGTWGYTF	TGTGCCAGCAGTCCCACGCGGGGGACTTGGGGCTACACCTTC
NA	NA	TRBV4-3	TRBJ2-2	CASSQEQGVTGELFF	TGCGCCAGCAGCCAAGAACAGGGCGTCACCGGGGAGCTGTTTTTT
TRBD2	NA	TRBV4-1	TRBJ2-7	CASSQVGLADSYEQYF	TGCGCCAGCAGCCAAGTCGGACTAGCGGATTCCTACGAGCAGTACTTC
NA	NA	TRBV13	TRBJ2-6	CASAGGSSGANVLTF	TGTGCCAGCGCGGGCGGCAGTTCTGGGGCCAACGTCCTGACTTTC
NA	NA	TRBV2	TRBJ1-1	CASSLTYMNTEAFF	TGTGCCAGCAGCTTGACATATATGAACACTGAAGCTTTCTTT